This TCR beta chain derives from a study of T-cell reconstitution after alpha-beta-depleted transplantation in children. General study results and limits: Alpha-beta T cells present about two months after transplant were reported to originate from several hundred expanded graft clones. Newly generated T cells supplied most T-cell counts and diversity one year post-transplant.

Germline values: CDR1 SGHNT, CDR2 YYREEE (reference sequence). The CDR3 consists of 12 residues. V lost 4 bases and J 6 bases, leaving 7 bases between the germline ends. A TCRbeta library incorporating unique molecular identifiers was prepared. MiXCR, run by TCRdb on the PCR reads, gives a single entry per CDR3 protein. The profile covers about a million distinct CDR3 sequences, with about 26% appearing a single time and roughly 27% taken by the ten largest. This clonotype appeared many times. Its antigen remains unknown. This clonotype was sampled from a boy in the first two years of life who had a stem cell transplant for SCID, so the T cells may come from the graft donor. V usage is TRBV5-4 and J usage is TRBJ2-2, with D tentatively TRBD2 (6 bases). The specimen comprised PBMCs, mostly from graft donor cells, sampled 360 days after TCRalphabeta/CD19-depleted stem cell transplant. The CDR3 nucleotides read TGTGCCAGCAGCCCGGGGGCCGGGGAGCTGTTTTTT. It specifies CASSPGAGELFF.